This T cell receptor beta chain originates from a study of STAT5B mutations in CD4+ large granular lymphocyte leukemia. Buffy coats from healthy blood donors served as controls. The method was immunoSEQ multiplex PCR; TCRdb's version includes in-frame clones alone and lacks a portion of them. The sample lists some 23,000 clones, roughly 69% occurring once. This clone qualifies as large. The same CDR3 arises from other DNA sequences in this sample as well. The germline V and J ends were trimmed by 3 bases and 0 bases, with 11 bases remaining between them. This CDR3 has 15 amino acids. Germline assignment: CDR1 KGHSH and CDR2 LQKENI.

The TCR sequence derives from a human donor in good health. The gene calls are TRBV18 and TRBJ1-2; D not resolved. Sequenced sample: CD4+ T cells from blood buffy coats. CDR3 amino acids: CASSPPAGTNYGYTF. The DNA for the CDR3 is TGTGCCAGCTCACCCCCCGCAGGAACTAACTATGGCTACACCTTC.